Shown below are 29 T cell receptor beta chains from a single sample sequenced in a study of blood T cell repertoires in COVID-19. Repertoires were generated with immunoSEQ multiplex PCR, while TCRdb's copy carries only in-frame clones and drops some. The repertoire holds about 50,000 clones, with 90% to 95% as singletons. The sequenced sample was peripheral blood. Receptors originate from a woman older than 75 with acute or convalescent COVID-19.

V gene TRBV19 combines with J gene TRBJ2-7; 8 positions agree with TRBD1. The CDR3 has 15 residues. J lost 2 bases, V lost 4 bases, and 7 bases had no gene match. Germline lookup yields CDR1 LNHDA and CDR2 SQIVND (reference sequence). The chain's CDR3 is CASSKPGQATYEQYF. As DNA, the CDR3 is TGTGCCAGTAGTAAGCCGGGACAGGCTACCTACGAGCAGTACTTC.

The rearrangement joins TRBV7-8 to TRBJ1-4; D ambiguous. Germline V lookup: CDR1 SGHVS, CDR2 FQNEAQ. The CDR3 has 15 residues. V lost 5 bases and J lost 2, with 12 bases in between. The CDR3 loop reads CASSQRSGTNEKLFF. The DNA of the CDR3 is TGTGCCAGCAGCCAGAGATCCGGTACTAATGAAAAACTGTTTTTT.

This clone has a single count. The V call is TRBV19, the J call TRBJ1-5, with TRBD1 matching 7 bases. The CDR3 sequence is 14 residues long. Germline CDR1 is LNHDA and CDR2 is SQIVND (reference sequence). Trimming cost V 6 bases and J 7 bases; bases outside gene matches: 9. CDR3 bases: TGTGCCAGTAGCCTACAGGGGCCAGGGCAGCCCCAGCATTTT. Protein sequence: CASSLQGPGQPQHF.

V gene TRBV11-2 combines with J gene TRBJ2-1, with TRBD1 matching over 9 bases. Losses at the gene ends were 1 base for V and 9 bases for J; bases not matched to a gene: 7. Germline assignment: CDR1 SGHAT and CDR2 FQNNGV. The CDR3 is 15 residues long. Written as DNA, the CDR3 is TGTGCCAGCAGCTTAGTCAGAGGGACAGGGCTTGAGCAGTTCTTC. Amino acid sequence: CASSLVRGTGLEQFF.

The chain uses TRBV11-3 and TRBJ2-7, with TRBD1 matching over 10 bases. V was clipped by 8 bases and J by 4 bases; unmatched bases: 14. CDR1 and CDR2 from the germline V gene are SGHNT and YENEEA. There are 16 residues in the CDR3. In nucleotides, the CDR3 is TGTGCCAGCGGCCCCTCCCTGGGACAGGGGACGTACGAGCAGTACTTC. This sequence encodes CASGPSLGQGTYEQYF.

The V call is TRBV7-2, the J call TRBJ2-3; 7 nucleotides agree with TRBD1. The V gene's germline CDR1 is SGHTA and CDR2 FQGNSA. This CDR3 has 18 amino acids. After removal of 5 bases from V and 1 base from J, the junction contained 15 bases not matched to a gene. The CDR3 loop is CASSPLGTEGWGTDTQYF. In DNA form, the CDR3 reads TGTGCCAGCAGCCCCCTCGGGACAGAGGGATGGGGCACAGATACGCAGTATTTT.

The chain employs TRBV30 and TRBJ1-2, with TRBD1 as a possible D gene (5 bases). V lost 5 bases and J 8 bases, leaving 18 bases between the germline ends. The CDR3 is 13 residues long. Germline CDR1 is GTSNPN and CDR2 is SVGIG (reference sequence). CDR3 loop: CAWSPFTQGGYTF. The CDR3 nucleotides read TGTGCCTGGTCCCCGTTCACCCAGGGAGGCTACACCTTC.

V gene TRBV4-2 combines with J gene TRBJ1-2; D is unresolved. CDR1 and CDR2 (germline): LGHNA, YNFKEQ. V was clipped by 1 base and J by 4 bases, with 16 bases between them. The CDR3 covers 16 residues. This CDR3 is CASSQAEGWAPYGYTF. The CDR3 region has the DNA TGTGCCAGCAGCCAAGCGGAGGGATGGGCCCCCTATGGCTACACCTTC.

The chain recombines TRBV29-1 with TRBJ2-7, with TRBD1 matching over 9 bases. CDR1 and CDR2 (germline): SQVTM, ANQGSEA. V lost 4 bases to trimming and J lost 7 bases; unmatched junction nucleotides: 8. CDR3 length: 13 residues. The CDR3 nucleotides read TGCAGCGTTGTAGTGGACAGGGGTGGAGAGCAGTACTTC. It specifies CSVVVDRGGEQYF.

The V call is TRBV7-2, the J call TRBJ2-7; weak D call: TRBD1 (5 bases). This CDR3 has 14 amino acids. Germline V gene data show CDR1 as SGHTA and CDR2 as FQGNSA. The V gene lost 1 base and the J gene lost 2 bases, with 9 bases spanning the gap. The CDR3 bases are TGTGCCAGCAGCTTAGATAGGGGAACCTACGAGCAGTACTTC. It yields the protein CASSLDRGTYEQYF.

V usage is TRBV6-2 or TRBV6-3 and J usage is TRBJ2-7; 11 bases match TRBD2. The germline CDR1 and CDR2 sequences are MNHEY and SVGEGT. The CDR3 is 15 residues long. V gave up 0 bases and J gave up 5 bases; unmatched junction bases: 3. The DNA of the CDR3 is TGTGCCAGCAGTTACTCGATACTAGCGGGAGACGAGCAGTACTTC. This sequence encodes CASSYSILAGDEQYF.

The chain recombines TRBV5-4 with TRBJ2-2; 7 bases fit TRBD1. Trimming cost V 0 bases and J 4 bases; bases outside gene matches: 3. The CDR3 totals 15 residues. Per the germline V gene, CDR1 is SGHNT and CDR2 is YYREEE (reference sequence). This chain's CDR3 is CASSLAGTATGELFF. The CDR3 region has the DNA TGTGCCAGCAGCTTGGCCGGGACAGCCACCGGGGAGCTGTTTTTT.

CDR3 sequence: CASSFSGRAQETQYF. CDR3 DNA sequence: TGTGCCAGCAGCTTTAGCGGGAGGGCCCAAGAGACCCAGTACTTC. The chain links TRBV7-2 to TRBJ2-5; 11 nucleotides agree with TRBD2. The CDR3 runs to 15 residues. J gave up 1 base and V 3 bases, and 1 base lay outside the gene matches. The germline V gene has CDR1 SGHTA and CDR2 FQGNSA. The entire variable domain, with the rest obtained from reference TRBV7-2 and TRBJ2-5, is as follows: GAGVSQSPSNKVTEKGKDVELRCDPISGHTALYWYRQSLGQGLEFLIYFQGNSAPDKSGLPSDRFSAERTGGSVSTLTIQRTQQEDSAVYLCASSFSGRAQETQYFGPGTRLLVL.

The rearrangement links TRBV27 to TRBJ1-4; tentative D call: TRBD1 (6 bases). Trimming stripped 6 bases from V and 3 bases from J, with 17 bases between. The CDR3 has 16 residues. Germline V CDR1 and CDR2: MNHEY, SMNVEV (reference sequence). The DNA for the CDR3 is TGTGCCAGCAGCCCTGGCCAGGGGCTTCCTAATGAAAAACTGTTTTTT. This gives the protein CASSPGQGLPNEKLFF.

For the CDR3, the DNA is TGTGCCAGCAGCGTAGGCGGACAGGCGGATAATTCACCCCTCCACTTT. Its translation is CASSVGGQADNSPLHF. The gene calls are TRBV9 and TRBJ1-6, with 7 bases aligning to TRBD1. CDR1 and CDR2 from the germline V gene are SGDLS and YYNGEE. V was clipped by 0 bases and J by 5 bases; unmatched bases: 5. The CDR3 loop spans 16 amino acids. Using reference TRBV9 and TRBJ1-6 for the parts outside the CDR3, the full variable domain is DSGVTQTPKHLITATGQRVTLRCSPRSGDLSVYWYQQSLDQGLQFLIQYYNGEERAKGNILERFSAQQFPDLHSELNLSSLELGDSALYFCASSVGGQADNSPLHFGNGTRLTVT.

This clone has only a few counts. This chain connects TRBV4-3 to TRBJ2-1; the D is unclear. CDR3 length: 15 residues. Looked up from germline, CDR1 is LGHNA and CDR2 is YSLEER. Trimming took off 1 base at V and 0 bases at J, with 7 bases between the two ends. CDR3 in DNA: TGCGCCAGCAGCCAAGCTTCGAGCTCCTACAATGAGCAGTTCTTC. This codes for CASSQASSSYNEQFF.

This chain uses TRBV4-1 with TRBJ2-6, with 10 positions matching TRBD2. CDR1 and CDR2 (germline): MGHRA, YSYEKL. V lost 4 bases, J lost 2 bases, and 8 bases stayed unmatched. This CDR3 is 18 amino acids long. CDR3 in amino acids: CASSLLAGDATGANVLTF. The CDR3 DNA sequence: TGCGCCAGCAGCCTCCTAGCGGGAGACGCCACTGGGGCCAACGTCCTGACTTTC.

The rearrangement joins TRBV7-3 to TRBJ2-5, with TRBD2 as a possible D gene (5 bases). From germline, CDR1 is SGHTA and CDR2 FQGTGA. Trimming pared 4 bases from V and 4 bases from J, leaving 10 bases between. The CDR3 covers 13 residues. This CDR3 reads CASSSGSRETQYF. The CDR3 nucleotides are TGTGCCAGCAGCTCGGGGAGTCGAGAGACCCAGTACTTC.

The J gene is TRBJ2-7, the V gene TRBV5-4; TRBD2 agrees at 11 bases. The CDR3 is made up of 15 amino acids. Germline CDR1 SGHNT, CDR2 YYREEE (reference sequence). The V gene end was trimmed by 4 bases and the J gene end by 0 bases; junction bases not matched to a gene: 3. DNA of the CDR3: TGTGCCAGCAGCGCAGGACTAGCGGGCTCCTACGAGCAGTACTTC. As protein: CASSAGLAGSYEQYF.

The chain combines TRBV4-3 with TRBJ2-7; 7 bases align to TRBD2. The V segment lost 4 bases and the J segment 7 bases; nucleotides outside the gene matches: 13. The CDR3 is made up of 15 amino acids. CDR1 is LGHNA, CDR2 YSLEER, per germline. CDR3 DNA sequence: TGCGCCAGCAGCCTCACCGGGACTACCTTAGATGAGCAGTACTTC. The encoded protein is CASSLTGTTLDEQYF.

The V gene is TRBV7-9, the J gene TRBJ2-1; D gene ambiguous. V was clipped by 0 bases and J by 9 bases, with 9 bases between them. Looked up from germline, CDR1 is SEHNR and CDR2 is FQNEAQ (reference sequence). The length of the CDR3 is 13 residues. CDR3 coding DNA: TGTGCCAGCAGCTTAGCGCAGGTTGGTGAGCAGTTCTTC. This gives the protein CASSLAQVGEQFF.

The chain recombines TRBV7-9 with TRBJ2-7; 8 bases match TRBD1. The length of the CDR3 is 15 residues. CDR1 is SEHNR, CDR2 FQNEAQ, per germline (reference sequence). J was trimmed by 5 bases and V by 2 bases; bases with no gene match: 8. The CDR3 is CASSLTGTGLHEQYF. CDR3 sequence (DNA): TGTGCCAGCAGCTTAACCGGGACAGGCCTCCACGAGCAGTACTTC.

V gene TRBV5-6 combines with J gene TRBJ1-3, with 8 bases lining up with TRBD1. Germline V gene lookup returns CDR1 SGHDT and CDR2 YYEEEE. The CDR3 totals 15 residues. Trimming removed 1 base from V and 4 bases from J; junction bases left unmatched: 4. CDR3 sequence (DNA): TGTGCCAGCAGCTTGTCAGGGGGCCTCGGAAACACCATATATTTT. Its protein is CASSLSGGLGNTIYF.

The chain joins TRBV6-4 to TRBJ2-7, with TRBD1 matching over 8 bases. V was pared by 3 bases and J by 3 bases, with 7 bases of the junction left unmatched. The V gene's germline CDR1 is MRHNA and CDR2 SNTAGT. This CDR3 comprises 15 residues. DNA of the CDR3: TGTGCCAGCAGTGAAGATACAGGGGGGTTCTACGAGCAGTACTTC. Translating it yields CASSEDTGGFYEQYF.

The gene calls are TRBV3-1 (or the pseudogene TRBV3-2) and TRBJ2-2, with 8 bases aligning to TRBD2. After removal of 2 bases from V and 6 bases from J, the junction contained 11 bases not matched to a gene. Germline V gives CDR1 LGHDT, CDR2 YNNKEL (reference sequence). The CDR3 loop spans 17 amino acids. The CDR3, as DNA: TGTGCCAGCAGCCAACTCGCGGGAGGACCCACGGCCGGGGAGCTGTTTTTT. This codes for CASSQLAGGPTAGELFF.

The sample holds a few counts of this clone. The chain is built from TRBV7-6 and TRBJ1-4, with 7 nucleotides matching TRBD1. Germline CDR1 SGHVS, CDR2 FNYEAQ. V shed 6 bases and J 0 bases; nucleotides not matched to a gene: 7. The CDR3 extends over 16 amino acids. The CDR3 coding sequence is TGTGCCAGCAGTCAAGGGGGGACAGCAACTAATGAAAAACTGTTTTTT. Translation gives CASSQGGTATNEKLFF.

The V gene is TRBV7-2, the J gene TRBJ1-2; D ambiguous. Germline assignment: CDR1 SGHTA and CDR2 FQGNSA. The CDR3 runs 13 residues. Trimming cost V 5 bases and J 3 bases, with 10 bases left between them. As DNA, the CDR3 is TGTGCCAGCAGCCCCCAGGAGGACTATGGCTACACCTTC. It codes for CASSPQEDYGYTF. Complete variable domain (other parts from reference TRBV7-2 and TRBJ1-2): GAGVSQSPSNKVTEKGKDVELRCDPISGHTALYWYRQSLGQGLEFLIYFQGNSAPDKSGLPSDRFSAERTGGSVSTLTIQRTQQEDSAVYLCASSPQEDYGYTFGSGTRLTVV.

CDR3 protein: CASSPTGTGLANYGYTF. CDR3 nucleotides: TGTGCCAGCAGCCCTACCGGGACAGGGCTCGCTAACTATGGCTACACCTTC. The chain combines TRBV7-2 with TRBJ1-2; TRBD1 aligns across 9 bases. The CDR3 contains 17 residues. V gave up 5 bases and J gave up 0 bases; unmatched junction bases: 10. Germline V lookup: CDR1 SGHTA, CDR2 FQGNSA.

The chain couples TRBV4-3 to TRBJ1-2; TRBD1 matches at 10 bases. V was clipped by 1 base and J by 4 bases; unmatched bases: 6. The CDR3 consists of 16 residues. Germline V gives CDR1 LGHNA, CDR2 YSLEER. This chain's CDR3 is CASSQVPGQGTYGYTF. CDR3 bases: TGCGCCAGCAGCCAAGTCCCGGGACAGGGGACCTATGGCTACACCTTC.